The 22 T cell receptor beta chains presented below share a single source sample, sequenced in a study of OX40 agonist ivuxolimab in advanced cancers. TCRdb keeps only in-frame clones here, not all; method: immunoSEQ multiplex PCR. The sample carries roughly 65,000 clones, roughly four fifths recorded once. The material was CD4+ or CD8+ T cells sorted from blood, obtained in a trial of the OX40 agonist ivuxolimab. These receptors were obtained from an adult with an advanced solid tumor such as melanoma, head and neck, liver or kidney cancer.

The chain combines TRBV6-1 with TRBJ1-4, with D possibly TRBD1 on 6 matching bases. The CDR3 is 14 amino acids. Germline CDR1 and CDR2: MNHNS and SASEGT. Trimming took off 6 bases at V and 3 bases at J, with 11 bases between the two ends. The CDR3 here is CASRNREPNEKLFF. The CDR3 coding sequence is TGTGCCAGCAGGAACAGGGAGCCTAATGAAAAACTGTTTTTT.

Concerning this clone: The same CDR3 can be traced to other DNA sequences in this sample. The chain carries TRBV4-2 and TRBJ1-4; the D is unclear. Germline loops: CDR1 LGHNA, CDR2 YNFKEQ. This CDR3 spans 17 amino acids. Trimming cost V 1 base and J 0 bases, with 12 bases left between them. In DNA form, the CDR3 reads TGTGCCAGCAGCCAAGCCGGCCGGGCCACAACTAATGAAAAACTGTTTTTT. Residues: CASSQAGRATTNEKLFF.

The rearrangement links TRBV6-6 to TRBJ2-7; 9 bases match TRBD1. The CDR3 extends over 14 amino acids. Germline values: CDR1 MNHNY, CDR2 SVGAGI (reference sequence). Losses at the gene ends were 6 bases for V and 6 bases for J; bases not matched to a gene: 9. Here the CDR3 reads CASSPGQGKGEQYF. In DNA, the CDR3 is TGTGCCAGCAGCCCAGGACAGGGGAAAGGCGAGCAGTACTTC.

This chain connects TRBV7-9 to TRBJ2-7; D may match TRBD1 or TRBD2 (5 bases each). V was cut by 2 bases and J by 7 bases, with 12 bases left in between. The length of the CDR3 is 13 residues. Germline loops: CDR1 SEHNR, CDR2 FQNEAQ (reference sequence). DNA of the CDR3: TGTGCCAGCAGCTTATTTGTTGAGGGGGAGCAGTACTTC. It is translated as CASSLFVEGEQYF.

About this clone itself: In the same sample, other DNA sequences code for this CDR3. The gene calls are TRBV6-5 and TRBJ2-7; 7 bases align to TRBD1. CDR3 size: 14 residues. The V gene end was trimmed by 3 bases and the J gene end by 3 bases; junction bases not matched to a gene: 5. Germline CDR1 and CDR2: MNHEY and SVGAGI. In DNA form, the CDR3 reads TGTGCCAGCAGTTATGGGACAGCAAACTACGAGCAGTACTTC. The encoded protein is CASSYGTANYEQYF.

The CDR3: CASSPLGGAGGANVLTF. The CDR3 DNA follows: TGTGCCAGCAGCCCCTTAGGGGGGGCAGGTGGGGCCAACGTCCTGACTTTC. The gene calls are TRBV5-4 and TRBJ2-6, with a possible D match to TRBD2 (7 bases). The CDR3 runs 17 residues. The V gene lost 4 bases and the J gene lost 3 bases, with 17 bases spanning the gap. The germline gives CDR1 SGHNT, CDR2 YYREEE (reference sequence).

This clone was found a few times. The rearrangement joins TRBV2 to TRBJ1-2; D possibly corresponds to TRBD1 (6 bases). This CDR3 has 13 residues. Germline V lookup: CDR1 SNHLY, CDR2 FYNNEI. Trimming removed 4 bases from V and 5 bases from J, with 11 bases in between. The CDR3 sequence: CASSVSGAYGYTF. The CDR3 bases are TGTGCCAGCAGTGTATCAGGGGCTTATGGCTACACCTTC.

The chain couples TRBV28 to TRBJ2-5; D may match TRBD1 or TRBD2 (7 bases each). The V end was cut by 6 bases, the J end by 2 bases, with 28 bases between. The CDR3 extends over 19 amino acids. The germline gives CDR1 MDHEN, CDR2 SYDVKM. The CDR3 reads CASSPPRQGRRGPQETQYF. The CDR3 DNA reads as TGTGCCAGCAGCCCCCCTCGACAGGGAAGGCGGGGGCCTCAAGAGACCCAGTACTTC.

The chain joins TRBV7-2 to TRBJ2-1, with TRBD2 identical over 7 bases. Germline V gene data show CDR1 as SGHTA and CDR2 as FQGNSA. V shed 3 bases and J 5 bases; nucleotides not matched to a gene: 4. The CDR3 is 14 amino acids. CDR3 nucleotides: TGTGCCAGCAGCTTGGGAGGGGCCGACAATGAGCAGTTCTTC. Its translation is CASSLGGADNEQFF.

The chain carries TRBV29-1 and TRBJ1-1; no reliable D call. This CDR3 has 13 residues. Per germline, CDR1 SQVTM and CDR2 ANQGSEA. Trimming shortened V by 6 bases and J by 0 bases, and 11 bases separated the two germline ends. CDR3 nucleotide sequence: TGCAGCGTGCGAAAGGCGCTGAACACTGAAGCTTTCTTT. Amino acid sequence: CSVRKALNTEAFF.

The chain has TRBV7-2 and TRBJ1-1; a weak D match, TRBD1 (6 bases). V lost 5 bases, J lost 2 bases, and 18 bases lay in between. Germline lookup yields CDR1 SGHTA and CDR2 FQGNSA. The CDR3 extends over 16 amino acids. CDR3 coding DNA: TGTGCCAGCAGCCCATCGACAGGAGCGGGAAACACTGAAGCTTTCTTT. Its protein product is CASSPSTGAGNTEAFF.

This rearrangement joins TRBV28 to TRBJ2-3; the D is unclear. The V end lost 2 bases, the J end lost 1 base, and 4 bases lay between the germline ends. The CDR3 covers 13 residues. Germline CDR1 MDHEN, CDR2 SYDVKM. The DNA of the CDR3 is TGTGCCAGCAGTTTAGCAGGCACAGATACGCAGTATTTT. This codes for CASSLAGTDTQYF.

V gene TRBV5-5 combines with J gene TRBJ1-1; D might be TRBD1 (6 bases). This CDR3 is built from 14 residues. Trimming cost V 4 bases and J 1 base, with 11 bases left between them. Germline V gene lookup returns CDR1 SGHKS and CDR2 YYEKEE (reference sequence). The CDR3 protein is CASSATGSNTEAFF. CDR3 bases: TGTGCCAGCAGCGCAACAGGGTCGAACACTGAAGCTTTCTTT.

The chain couples TRBV7-9 to TRBJ2-3, with a tentative D call TRBD1 (6 bases). The CDR3 spans 15 residues. Germline CDR1 is SEHNR and CDR2 is FQNEAQ (reference sequence). The germline V and J ends were trimmed by 1 base and 2 bases, with 10 bases remaining between them. As DNA, the CDR3 is TGTGCCAGCAGCTTAGTCGGACAGCCCACAGATACGCAGTATTTT. Encoded protein: CASSLVGQPTDTQYF. Full variable domain (remainder filled in from reference TRBV7-9 and TRBJ2-3): DTGVSQNPRHKITKRGQNVTFRCDPISEHNRLYWYRQTLGQGPEFLTYFQNEAQLEKSRLLSDRFSAERPKGSFSTLEIQRTEQGDSAMYLCASSLVGQPTDTQYFGPGTRLTVL.

This sequence joins TRBV7-9 and TRBJ1-2, with 11 nucleotides matching TRBD1. Trimming took 0 bases from V and 6 from J; bases not matched to a gene: 0. The CDR3 runs 14 residues. The germline V gene encodes CDR1 SEHNR and CDR2 FQNEAQ (reference sequence). The CDR3, as DNA: TGTGCCAGCAGCTTAGCGGGACAGGGGGATGGCTACACCTTC. It translates to CASSLAGQGDGYTF.

CDR3 coding DNA: TGTGCCAGCAGCTTAGGTGGGGGAGAAGGCGCAGATACGCAGTATTTT. This gives the protein CASSLGGGEGADTQYF. The chain combines TRBV11-2 with TRBJ2-3; the D call may be TRBD1 or TRBD2 (5 bases each). Germline CDR1 SGHAT, CDR2 FQNNGV. CDR3 size: 16 residues. Trimming removed 1 base at V and 4 bases at J, with 15 bases between. Combining the CDR3 with reference TRBV11-2 and TRBJ2-3 gives the whole variable domain EAGVAQSPRYKIIEKRQSVAFWCNPISGHATLYWYQQILGQGPKLLIQFQNNGVVDDSQLPKDRFSAERLKGVDSTLKIQPAKLEDSAVYLCASSLGGGEGADTQYFGPGTRLTVL.

This clone was recorded once. This sequence joins TRBV19 and TRBJ2-5, with 7 nucleotides matching TRBD1. The germline V gene encodes CDR1 LNHDA and CDR2 SQIVND (reference sequence). Germline trimming cut 0 bases from V and 1 base from J; bases unmatched to any gene: 5. CDR3 length equals 16 residues. The CDR3 region is CASSIELTGSQETQYF. The CDR3 DNA reads as TGTGCCAGTAGTATAGAGTTGACAGGGAGCCAAGAGACCCAGTACTTC.

This clone was recorded only once. V and J are TRBV9 and TRBJ2-1; 7 bases fit TRBD2. The V segment lost 4 bases and the J segment 0 bases; nucleotides outside the gene matches: 4. Germline V gene lookup returns CDR1 SGDLS and CDR2 YYNGEE. The CDR3 has 15 amino acids. The CDR3 region is CASSLSGNSYNEQFF. The CDR3 coding sequence is TGTGCCAGCAGCCTCAGCGGGAACTCCTACAATGAGCAGTTCTTC.

The chain employs TRBV10-2 and TRBJ2-7, with D perhaps TRBD2 (5 bases). Germline V gene sequence: CDR1 WSHSY, CDR2 SAAADI. The CDR3 is 13 amino acids. V lost 3 bases, J lost 6 bases, and 12 bases lay in between. The CDR3 sequence is CASSEGLGSEQYV. In nucleotides, the CDR3 is TGCGCCAGCAGTGAAGGATTGGGGAGCGAGCAGTACGTC.

This chain joins TRBV30 and TRBJ2-7; maybe TRBD2 (5 bases). Looked up from germline, CDR1 is GTSNPN and CDR2 is SVGIG (reference sequence). The CDR3 is 12 amino acids. Trimming pared 0 bases from V and 5 bases from J, leaving 8 bases between. The CDR3 reads CAWSVRGHEQYF. In DNA, the CDR3 is TGTGCCTGGAGTGTACGAGGGCACGAGCAGTACTTC. Using reference TRBV30 and TRBJ2-7 for the parts outside the CDR3, the full variable domain is SQTIHQWPATLVQPVGSPLSLECTVEGTSNPNLYWYRQAAGRGLQLLFYSVGIGQISSEVPQNLSASRPQDRQFILSSKKLLLSDSGFYLCAWSVRGHEQYFGPGTRLTVT.

The V and J genes are TRBV7-2 and TRBJ2-6, with D uncertain. Germline V lookup: CDR1 SGHTA, CDR2 FQGNSA. The CDR3 has 15 amino acids. Trimming took 5 bases from V and 0 from J, leaving 8 bases between them. CDR3 DNA sequence: TGTGCCAGCAGCCCCCGGGTCTCTGGGGCCAACGTCCTGACTTTC. Amino acids: CASSPRVSGANVLTF. Supplemented by reference TRBV7-2 and TRBJ2-6, the full variable domain reads GAGVSQSPSNKVTEKGKDVELRCDPISGHTALYWYRQSLGQGLEFLIYFQGNSAPDKSGLPSDRFSAERTGGSVSTLTIQRTQQEDSAVYLCASSPRVSGANVLTFGAGSRLTVL.

This clone appeared a few times. The chain recombines TRBV30 with TRBJ1-1; tentatively, D is TRBD1 (5 bases). This CDR3 has 11 amino acids. Trimming shortened V by 5 bases and J by 5 bases, and 9 bases separated the two germline ends. Germline V gene data show CDR1 as GTSNPN and CDR2 as SVGIG (reference sequence). CDR3 DNA sequence: TGTGCCTGGGCCGGGGGGACTGAAGCTTTCTTT. Protein product: CAWAGGTEAFF.